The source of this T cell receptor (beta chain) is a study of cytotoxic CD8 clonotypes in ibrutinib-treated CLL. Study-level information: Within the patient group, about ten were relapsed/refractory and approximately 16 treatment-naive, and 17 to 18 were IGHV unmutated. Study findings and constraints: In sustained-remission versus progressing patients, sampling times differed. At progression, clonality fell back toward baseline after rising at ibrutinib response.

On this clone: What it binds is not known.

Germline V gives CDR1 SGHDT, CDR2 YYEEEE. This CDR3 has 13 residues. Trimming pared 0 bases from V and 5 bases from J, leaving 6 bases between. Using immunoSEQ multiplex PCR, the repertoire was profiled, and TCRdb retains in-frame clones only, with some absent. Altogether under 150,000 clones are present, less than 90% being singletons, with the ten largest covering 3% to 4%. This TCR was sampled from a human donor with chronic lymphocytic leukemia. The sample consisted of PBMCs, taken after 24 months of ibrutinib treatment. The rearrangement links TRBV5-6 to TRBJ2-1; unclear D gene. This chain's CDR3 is CASSLVVDNEQFF. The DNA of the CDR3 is TGTGCCAGCAGCTTGGTAGTCGACAATGAGCAGTTCTTC.